The 9 T cell receptor beta chains in this list originate from one sample, sequenced in a study of T cells in Graves' hyperthyroidism and ophthalmopathy. Regions amplified from RNA transcripts were the TCR beta CDR3 regions. In the first-round RT-PCR of the TCR CDR3, the HTBI primer set was used. TCRdb analysed the multiplex PCR reads with MiXCR anew, one entry per CDR3 protein. The profile shows hundreds of thousands of distinct CDR3 sequences, around 20% of them singletons. Sequenced sample: blood. All receptors come from a young man with Graves' ophthalmopathy.

The chain employs TRBV6-1 and TRBJ2-7, with D tentatively TRBD1 (6 bases). CDR3 length equals 12 residues. Germline CDR1 is MNHNS and CDR2 is SASEGT. V dropped 4 bases and J dropped 6 bases, with 10 bases sitting between them. The CDR3 sequence: CASSGQVGEQYF. The DNA of the CDR3 is TGTGCCAGCAGTGGACAGGTGGGCGAGCAGTACTTC.

This clonotype was seen more than once but under ten times. V and J are TRBV12-5 and TRBJ1-3; no firm D call. Germline assignment: CDR1 LGHNT and CDR2 FRNRAP. The CDR3 has 11 residues. DNA for the CDR3: TGTGCCGCGGCAGGAGGAAACACCATATATTTT. The encoded protein is CAAAGGNTIYF.

The chain joins TRBV12-3 or TRBV12-4 to TRBJ1-2; 10 bases line up with TRBD1. This CDR3 is built from 14 residues. V was clipped by 5 bases and J by 7 bases; unmatched bases: 7. The CDR3 nucleotides are TGTGCCAGCAGTCTGACAGGGGGCACTAGTGGCTACACCTTC. Translated, it gives CASSLTGGTSGYTF.

The sample holds many counts of this clonotype. V is TRBV6-1 and J is TRBJ2-7; D tentatively reads TRBD1 or TRBD2 (5 bases each). This CDR3 region has 13 residues. V lost 4 bases and J 5 bases, leaving 12 bases between the germline ends. CDR1 is MNHNS, CDR2 SASEGT, per germline. CDR3 coding DNA: TGTGCCAGCAGTGTAACTAGGGGACACGAGCAGTACTTC. Encoded protein: CASSVTRGHEQYF.

This clonotype was observed at least ten times. CDR3 sequence reads: CSANEGNTEAFF. For the CDR3, the DNA is TGCAGCGCGAACGAGGGGAACACTGAAGCTTTCTTT. The rearrangement links TRBV29-1 to TRBJ1-1, with D hard to call. Germline values: CDR1 SQVTM, CDR2 ANQGSEA. V lost 7 bases, J lost 1 base, and 10 bases lay in between. CDR3 length: 12 residues.

The chain is built from TRBV5-4 and TRBJ2-1; TRBD2 matches 10 bases. J was trimmed by 6 bases and V by 4 bases; bases with no gene match: 7. CDR1 is SGHNT, CDR2 YYREEE, per germline (reference sequence). The CDR3 contains 15 residues. The CDR3 DNA follows: TGTGCCAGCAGCCCCGGGACTAGCGCCTCCAATGAGCAGTTCTTC. This sequence encodes CASSPGTSASNEQFF.

This clonotype was recorded a few times. The rearrangement uses TRBV20-1 and TRBJ2-3, with 7 bases aligning to TRBD2. Germline loops: CDR1 DFQATT, CDR2 SNEGSKA (reference sequence). Trimming cost V 3 bases and J 6 bases; bases outside gene matches: 6. The CDR3 runs 13 residues. CDR3 DNA sequence: TGCAGTGCTAGTGGGCGGGAGCGGGATACGCAGTATTTT. This sequence encodes CSASGRERDTQYF.

The chain recombines TRBV6-5 with TRBJ2-5; D not certain. Between the trimmed V and J ends, which lost 0 bases and 2 bases, there was a span of 10 bases. The CDR3 spans 15 residues. The germline V gene encodes CDR1 MNHEY and CDR2 SVGAGI. The CDR3 sequence is CASSYSSLGQETQYF. CDR3 nucleotide sequence: TGTGCCAGCAGTTACTCGAGTTTGGGGCAAGAGACCCAGTACTTC.

This clonotype was found a few times. The rearrangement links TRBV5-5 to TRBJ1-2, with 11 bases that match TRBD1. Germline values: CDR1 SGHKS, CDR2 YYEKEE (reference sequence). V lost 4 bases to trimming and J lost 4 bases; unmatched junction nucleotides: 6. CDR3 length: 15 residues. The CDR3 loop reads CASSPGQGATYGYTF. The DNA for the CDR3 is TGTGCCAGCAGCCCCGGACAGGGGGCCACCTATGGCTACACCTTC.